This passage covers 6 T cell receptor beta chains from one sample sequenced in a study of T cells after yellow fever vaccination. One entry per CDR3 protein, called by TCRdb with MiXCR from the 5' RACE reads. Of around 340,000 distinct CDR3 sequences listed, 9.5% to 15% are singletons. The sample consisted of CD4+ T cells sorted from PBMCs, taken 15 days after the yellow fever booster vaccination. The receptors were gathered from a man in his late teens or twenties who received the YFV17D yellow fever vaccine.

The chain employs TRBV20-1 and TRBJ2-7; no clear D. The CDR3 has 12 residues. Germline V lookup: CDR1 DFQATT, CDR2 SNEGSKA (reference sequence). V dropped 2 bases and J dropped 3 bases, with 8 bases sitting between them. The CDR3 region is CSARYERYEQYF. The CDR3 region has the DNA TGCAGTGCTAGATACGAACGCTACGAGCAGTACTTC.

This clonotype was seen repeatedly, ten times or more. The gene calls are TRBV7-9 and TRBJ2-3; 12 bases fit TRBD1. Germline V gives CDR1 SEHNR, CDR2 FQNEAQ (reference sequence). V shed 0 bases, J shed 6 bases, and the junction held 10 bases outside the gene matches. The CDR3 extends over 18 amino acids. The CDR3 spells CASSLAPGTGGARDTQYF. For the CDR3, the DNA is TGTGCCAGCAGCTTAGCACCCGGGACAGGGGGCGCAAGGGATACGCAGTATTTT.

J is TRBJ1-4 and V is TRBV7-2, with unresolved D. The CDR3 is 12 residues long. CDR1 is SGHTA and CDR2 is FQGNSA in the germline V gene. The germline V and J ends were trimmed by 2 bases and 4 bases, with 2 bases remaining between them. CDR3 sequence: CASSLNNEKLFF. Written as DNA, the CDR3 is TGTGCCAGCAGCTTAAATAATGAAAAACTGTTTTTT.

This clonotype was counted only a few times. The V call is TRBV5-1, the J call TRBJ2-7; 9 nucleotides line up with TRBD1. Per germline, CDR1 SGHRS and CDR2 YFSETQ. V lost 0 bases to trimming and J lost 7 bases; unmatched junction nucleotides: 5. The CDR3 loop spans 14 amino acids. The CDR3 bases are TGCGCCAGCAGCTTGGGGGACAGGGTCTTGGAGCAGTACTTC. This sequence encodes CASSLGDRVLEQYF. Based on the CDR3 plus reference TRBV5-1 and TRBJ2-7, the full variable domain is KAGVTQTPRYLIKTRGQQVTLSCSPISGHRSVSWYQQTPGQGLQFLFEYFSETQRNKGNFPGRFSGRQFSNSRSEMNVSTLELGDSALYLCASSLGDRVLEQYFGPGTRLTVT.

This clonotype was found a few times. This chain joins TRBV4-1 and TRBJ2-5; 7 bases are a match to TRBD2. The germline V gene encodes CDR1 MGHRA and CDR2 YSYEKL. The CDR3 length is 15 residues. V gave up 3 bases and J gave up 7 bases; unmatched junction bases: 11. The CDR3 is CASSQPSGEPGTQYF. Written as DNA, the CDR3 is TGCGCCAGCAGCCAGCCCAGCGGGGAACCCGGGACCCAGTACTTC.

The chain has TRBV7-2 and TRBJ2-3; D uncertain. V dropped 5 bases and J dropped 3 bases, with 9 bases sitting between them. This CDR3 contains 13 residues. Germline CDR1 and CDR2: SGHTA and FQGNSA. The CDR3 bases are TGTGCCAGCAGCACCTACGGGACAGATACGCAGTATTTT. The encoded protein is CASSTYGTDTQYF.